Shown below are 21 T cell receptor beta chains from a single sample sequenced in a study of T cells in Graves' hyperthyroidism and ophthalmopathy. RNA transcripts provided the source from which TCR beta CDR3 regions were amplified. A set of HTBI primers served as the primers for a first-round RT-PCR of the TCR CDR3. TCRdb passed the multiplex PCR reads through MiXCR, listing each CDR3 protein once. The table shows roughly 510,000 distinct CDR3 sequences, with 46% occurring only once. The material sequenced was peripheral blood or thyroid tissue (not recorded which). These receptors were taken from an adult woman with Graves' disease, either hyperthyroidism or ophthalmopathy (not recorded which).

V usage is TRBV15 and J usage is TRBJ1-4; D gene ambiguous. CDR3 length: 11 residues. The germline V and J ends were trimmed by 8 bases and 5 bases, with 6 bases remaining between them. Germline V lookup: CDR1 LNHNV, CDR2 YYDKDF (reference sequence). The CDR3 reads CATWGNEKLFF. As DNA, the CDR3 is TGTGCCACCTGGGGAAATGAAAAACTGTTTTTT.

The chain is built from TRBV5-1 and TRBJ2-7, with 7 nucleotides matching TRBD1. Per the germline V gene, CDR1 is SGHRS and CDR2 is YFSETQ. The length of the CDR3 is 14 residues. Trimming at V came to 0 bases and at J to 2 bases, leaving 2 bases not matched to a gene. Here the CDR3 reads CASSLETGPYEQYF. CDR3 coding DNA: TGCGCCAGCAGCTTGGAGACAGGGCCCTACGAGCAGTACTTC.

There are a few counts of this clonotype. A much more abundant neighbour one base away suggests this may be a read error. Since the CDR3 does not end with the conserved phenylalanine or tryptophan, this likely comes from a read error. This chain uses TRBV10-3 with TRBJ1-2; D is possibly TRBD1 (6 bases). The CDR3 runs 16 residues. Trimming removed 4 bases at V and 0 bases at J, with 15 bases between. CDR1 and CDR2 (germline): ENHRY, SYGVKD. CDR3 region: CAISVDSGAANYGYTL. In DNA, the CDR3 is TGTGCCATCAGTGTGGATTCGGGGGCGGCTAACTATGGCTACACCCTC.

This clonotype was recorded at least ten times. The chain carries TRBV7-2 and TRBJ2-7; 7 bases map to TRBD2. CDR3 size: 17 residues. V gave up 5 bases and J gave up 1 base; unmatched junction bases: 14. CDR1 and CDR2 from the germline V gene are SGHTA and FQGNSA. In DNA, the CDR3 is TGTGCCAGCAGCAAATCTAGCCCGGGAGGAGTATCCTACGAGCAGTACTTC. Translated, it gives CASSKSSPGGVSYEQYF.

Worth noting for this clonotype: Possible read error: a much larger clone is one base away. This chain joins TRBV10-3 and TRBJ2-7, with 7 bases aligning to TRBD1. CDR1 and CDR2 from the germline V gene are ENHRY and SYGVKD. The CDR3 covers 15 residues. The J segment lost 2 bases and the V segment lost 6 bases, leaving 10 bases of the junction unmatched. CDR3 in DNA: TGTGCCATCAGGTCGGGACAGATTATTCCCTACGAGCAGTACTTC. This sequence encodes CAIRSGQIIPYEQYF.

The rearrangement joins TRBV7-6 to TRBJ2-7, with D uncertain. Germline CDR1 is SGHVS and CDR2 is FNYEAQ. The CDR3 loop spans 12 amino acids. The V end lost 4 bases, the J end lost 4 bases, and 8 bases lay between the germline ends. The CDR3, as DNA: TGTGCCAGCAGCTCTAGGCTGTACGAGCAGTACTTC. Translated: CASSSRLYEQYF.

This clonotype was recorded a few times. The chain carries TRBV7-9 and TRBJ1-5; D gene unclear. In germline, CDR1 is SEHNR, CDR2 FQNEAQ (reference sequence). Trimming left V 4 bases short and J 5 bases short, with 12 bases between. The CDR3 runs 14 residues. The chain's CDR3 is CASSSQSGDQPQHF. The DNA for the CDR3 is TGTGCCAGCAGCTCCCAGAGTGGGGATCAGCCCCAGCATTTT.

CDR3 in amino acids: CASSQTSSSGNTIYF. CDR3 DNA: TGTGCCAGCAGCCAAACTAGCTCCTCTGGAAACACCATATATTTT. V and J are TRBV7-9 and TRBJ1-3; D remains unclear. The CDR3 totals 15 residues. Germline assignment: CDR1 SEHNR and CDR2 FQNEAQ (reference sequence). Trimming pared 5 bases from V and 0 bases from J, leaving 11 bases between.

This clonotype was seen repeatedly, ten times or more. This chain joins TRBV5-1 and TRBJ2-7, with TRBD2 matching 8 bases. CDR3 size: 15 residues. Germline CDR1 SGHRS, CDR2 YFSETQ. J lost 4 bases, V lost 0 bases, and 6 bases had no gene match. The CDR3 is CASSLALAGGYEQYF. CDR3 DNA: TGCGCCAGCAGCTTGGCCCTAGCGGGTGGATACGAGCAGTACTTC.

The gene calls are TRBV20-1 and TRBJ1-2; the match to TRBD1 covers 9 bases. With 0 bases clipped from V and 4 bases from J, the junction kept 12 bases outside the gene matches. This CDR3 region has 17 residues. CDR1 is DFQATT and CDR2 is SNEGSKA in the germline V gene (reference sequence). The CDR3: CSARDRDRDFASYGYTF. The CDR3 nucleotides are TGCAGTGCTAGAGATCGGGACAGGGACTTCGCAAGCTATGGCTACACCTTC.

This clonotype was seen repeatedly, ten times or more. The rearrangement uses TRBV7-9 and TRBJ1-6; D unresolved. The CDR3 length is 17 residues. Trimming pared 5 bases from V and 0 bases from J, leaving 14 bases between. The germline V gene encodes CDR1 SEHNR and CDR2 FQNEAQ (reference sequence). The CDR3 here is CASSTGPLSSYNSPLHF. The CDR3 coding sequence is TGTGCCAGCAGCACCGGCCCGCTGAGCTCCTATAATTCACCCCTCCACTTT.

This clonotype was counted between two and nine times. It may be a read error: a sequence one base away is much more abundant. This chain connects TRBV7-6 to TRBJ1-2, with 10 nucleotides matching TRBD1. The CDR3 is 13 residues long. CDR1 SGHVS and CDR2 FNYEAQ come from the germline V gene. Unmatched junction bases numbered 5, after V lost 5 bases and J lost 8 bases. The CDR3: CASSQGTGEGYTF. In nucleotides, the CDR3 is TGTGCCAGCAGCCAAGGGACAGGGGAAGGCTACACCTTC.

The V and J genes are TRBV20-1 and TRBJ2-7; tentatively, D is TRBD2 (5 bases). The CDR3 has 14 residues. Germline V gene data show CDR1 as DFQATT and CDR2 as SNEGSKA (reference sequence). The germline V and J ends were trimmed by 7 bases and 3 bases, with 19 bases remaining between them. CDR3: CSVPRGPHDYEQYF. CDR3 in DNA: TGCAGTGTGCCACGGGGTCCCCACGACTACGAGCAGTACTTC.

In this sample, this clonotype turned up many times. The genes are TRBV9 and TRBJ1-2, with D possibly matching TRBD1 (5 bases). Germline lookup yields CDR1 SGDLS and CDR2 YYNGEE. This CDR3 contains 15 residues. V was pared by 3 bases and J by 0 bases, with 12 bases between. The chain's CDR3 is CASSERQSANYGYTF. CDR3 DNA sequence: TGTGCCAGCAGCGAGAGACAGTCAGCTAACTATGGCTACACCTTC.

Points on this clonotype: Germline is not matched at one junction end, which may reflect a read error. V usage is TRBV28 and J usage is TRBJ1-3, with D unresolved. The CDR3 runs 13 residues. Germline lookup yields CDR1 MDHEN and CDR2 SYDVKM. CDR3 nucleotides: TGTGCCAACAGTTTAACCGTTGGAAACACCATATATTTT. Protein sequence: CANSLTVGNTIYF.

The CDR3 nucleotides read TGCAGTGCTAGCCGCCAGGGGGGAGAAAAACTGTTTTTT. Its protein is CSASRQGGEKLFF. This sequence joins TRBV20-1 and TRBJ1-4, with TRBD1 matching over 7 bases. The junction had 6 bases not matched to a gene; V was cut back by 3 bases and J by 8 bases. The germline CDR1 and CDR2 sequences are DFQATT and SNEGSKA (reference sequence). The CDR3 runs 13 residues.

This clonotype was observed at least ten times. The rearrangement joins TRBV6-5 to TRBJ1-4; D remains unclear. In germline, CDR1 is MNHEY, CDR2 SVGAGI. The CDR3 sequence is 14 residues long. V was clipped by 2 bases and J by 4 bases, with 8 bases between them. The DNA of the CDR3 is TGTGCCAGCAGTTACAGAGGGAATAATGAAAAACTGTTTTTT. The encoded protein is CASSYRGNNEKLFF.

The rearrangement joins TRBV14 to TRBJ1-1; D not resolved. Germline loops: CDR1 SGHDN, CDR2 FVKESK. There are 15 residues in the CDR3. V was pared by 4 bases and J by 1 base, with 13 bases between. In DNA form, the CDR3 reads TGTGCCAGCAGCCCACCATGGAAAGGGAACACTGAAGCTTTCTTT. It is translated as CASSPPWKGNTEAFF.

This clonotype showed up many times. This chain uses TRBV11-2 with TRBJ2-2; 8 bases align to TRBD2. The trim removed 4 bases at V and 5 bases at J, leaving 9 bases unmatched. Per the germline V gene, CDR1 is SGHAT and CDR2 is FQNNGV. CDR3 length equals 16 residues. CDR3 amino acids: CASSSGGARRTGELFF. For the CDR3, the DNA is TGTGCCAGCAGCTCGGGGGGGGCCCGAAGGACCGGGGAGCTGTTTTTT.

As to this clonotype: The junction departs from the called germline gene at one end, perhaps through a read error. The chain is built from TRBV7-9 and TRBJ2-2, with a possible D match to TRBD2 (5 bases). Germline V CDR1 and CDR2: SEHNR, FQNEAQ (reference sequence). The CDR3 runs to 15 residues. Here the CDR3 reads CASSLGMGEAGELFF. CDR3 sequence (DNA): TGCGCCAGCAGCTTAGGAATGGGAGAGGCCGGGGAGCTGTTTTTT.

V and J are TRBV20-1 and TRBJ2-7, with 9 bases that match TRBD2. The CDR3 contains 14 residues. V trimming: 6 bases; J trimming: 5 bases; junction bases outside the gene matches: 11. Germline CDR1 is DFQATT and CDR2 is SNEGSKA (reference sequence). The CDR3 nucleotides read TGCAGTGCGCCGGATTTAGCGGGGGCCCACGAGCAGTACTTC. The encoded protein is CSAPDLAGAHEQYF.